This is a list of T cell receptor beta chains from one sample in a study of identical twins. Via MiXCR, TCRdb re-called the 5' RACE reads, giving one row per CDR3 protein. Counted here are 400,000 to 550,000 distinct CDR3 sequences, around 20% occurring once; the ten biggest clones make up about 0.91%. This sample was also put to use in a study of T cells expressing NK-cell markers.

The material sequenced was CD4+ T cells sorted from blood. Every receptor here comes from a woman in her late teens or twenties in good health. The CDR3 runs from the conserved cysteine through the conserved F or W. A D gene is named only where the DNA matches it firmly. Size tells how often a clone was seen (once, few, many) or the class of an expanded clone, and some rows leave it out.

CDR3aa: CASSSSSGHEQFF
CDR3nt: TGTGCCAGCAGCTCTTCTAGCGGTCATGAGCAGTTCTTC
j_gene: TRBJ2-1
v_gene: TRBV7-7
d_gene: TRBD2
abundance: .

CDR3aa: CASSLSSLHEQYF
CDR3nt: TGTGCCAGCAGCTTGTCTAGCCTCCACGAGCAGTACTTC
j_gene: TRBJ2-7
v_gene: TRBV7-9
d_gene: .
abundance: few

CDR3aa: CASIHSGGRGSGELFF
CDR3nt: TGTGCCAGCATCCACTCGGGGGGCCGTGGTAGCGGGGAGCTGTTTTTT
j_gene: TRBJ2-2
v_gene: TRBV12-3/TRBV12-4
d_gene: .
abundance: many

CDR3aa: CAITRTGDIHEQYF
CDR3nt: TGTGCCATCACCCGTACAGGGGACATCCACGAGCAGTACTTC
j_gene: TRBJ2-7
v_gene: TRBV10-3
d_gene: TRBD1
abundance: .

CDR3aa: CSPGRTEAFF
CDR3nt: TGCAGTCCAGGGAGAACTGAAGCTTTCTTT
j_gene: TRBJ1-1
v_gene: TRBV20-1
d_gene: .
abundance: few

CDR3aa: CASSQPRDRTDSPLHF
CDR3nt: TGCGCCAGCAGCCAGCCCCGGGACAGGACTGATTCACCCCTCCACTTT
j_gene: TRBJ1-6
v_gene: TRBV4-1
d_gene: TRBD1
abundance: .

CDR3aa: CASSLKIFGQSSQPQHF
CDR3nt: TGTGCCAGCAGTTTAAAGATATTCGGACAGTCGAGTCAGCCCCAGCATTTT
j_gene: TRBJ1-5
v_gene: TRBV12-3/TRBV12-4
d_gene: .
abundance: many

CDR3aa: CASSQRAGGGIGEQYF
CDR3nt: TGTGCCAGCAGCCAGAGGGCGGGGGGGGGAATCGGCGAGCAGTACTTC
j_gene: TRBJ2-7
v_gene: TRBV4-2
d_gene: TRBD2
abundance: few

CDR3aa: CASSLIGTAGAQYF
CDR3nt: TGTGCCAGCAGCTTAATCGGGACAGCGGGGGCCCAGTACTTC
j_gene: TRBJ2-5
v_gene: TRBV7-9
d_gene: .
abundance: few

CDR3aa: CASSPHSGTSGYNEQFF
CDR3nt: TGTGCCAGCAGCCCGCACTCCGGGACTAGCGGCTACAATGAGCAGTTCTTC
j_gene: TRBJ2-1
v_gene: TRBV6-2/TRBV6-3
d_gene: TRBD2
abundance: .

CDR3aa: CASSPAGSSSYEQYF
CDR3nt: TGTGCCAGCAGTCCCGCAGGGTCGAGCTCCTACGAGCAGTACTTC
j_gene: TRBJ2-7
v_gene: TRBV6-2/TRBV6-3
d_gene: .
abundance: .

CDR3aa: CASSVSRQETQYF
CDR3nt: TGTGCCAGCAGCGTCTCGCGCCAAGAGACCCAGTACTTC
j_gene: TRBJ2-5
v_gene: TRBV2
d_gene: .
abundance: once

CDR3aa: CASSLLLAGFYEQYF
CDR3nt: TGTGCCAGCAGCTTATTACTAGCGGGATTCTACGAGCAGTACTTC
j_gene: TRBJ2-7
v_gene: TRBV7-2
d_gene: TRBD2
abundance: .

CDR3aa: CASSQQGIGELFF
CDR3nt: TGTGCCAGTAGCCAACAGGGGATCGGGGAGCTGTTTTTT
j_gene: TRBJ2-2
v_gene: TRBV19
d_gene: TRBD1
abundance: .

CDR3aa: CATSDSRTEVDTQYF
CDR3nt: TGTGCCACCAGTGATTCTCGGACGGAGGTAGATACGCAGTATTTT
j_gene: TRBJ2-3
v_gene: TRBV24-1
d_gene: .
abundance: few

CDR3aa: CASSLAGDTDTQYF
CDR3nt: TGTGCCAGCAGTTTAGCCGGGGACACAGATACGCAGTATTTT
j_gene: TRBJ2-3
v_gene: TRBV12-3/TRBV12-4
d_gene: .
abundance: many

CDR3aa: CASSSSTGFSSGELFF
CDR3nt: TGCGCCAGCAGCTCCTCTACAGGGTTTTCTTCCGGGGAGCTGTTTTTT
j_gene: TRBJ2-2
v_gene: TRBV5-1
d_gene: .
abundance: many

CDR3aa: CASIPDVGLDGYTF
CDR3nt: TGTGCCAGCATCCCAGATGTGGGACTCGATGGCTACACCTTC
j_gene: TRBJ1-2
v_gene: TRBV5-5
d_gene: .
abundance: .

CDR3aa: CASSLLVREYTEAFF
CDR3nt: TGTGCCAGCAGCTTGTTGGTAAGGGAGTACACTGAAGCTTTCTTT
j_gene: TRBJ1-1
v_gene: TRBV5-6
d_gene: .
abundance: many

CDR3aa: CSARAGALDTEAFF
CDR3nt: TGCAGTGCTAGGGCGGGGGCTTTGGACACTGAAGCTTTCTTT
j_gene: TRBJ1-1
v_gene: TRBV20-1
d_gene: .
abundance: few

CDR3aa: CASSLDADTEAFF
CDR3nt: TGCGCCAGCAGCTTGGATGCGGACACTGAAGCTTTCTTT
j_gene: TRBJ1-1
v_gene: TRBV5-1
d_gene: .
abundance: many

CDR3aa: CASSLEMGGKGTYEQYF
CDR3nt: TGCGCCAGCAGCTTGGAAATGGGCGGCAAGGGAACCTACGAGCAGTACTTC
j_gene: TRBJ2-7
v_gene: TRBV5-1
d_gene: .
abundance: .

CDR3aa: CASRGQGPAGETQYF
CDR3nt: TGTGCCAGCAGAGGCCAGGGTCCGGCTGGGGAGACCCAGTACTTC
j_gene: TRBJ2-5
v_gene: TRBV12-3/TRBV12-4
d_gene: .
abundance: few

CDR3aa: CSARGGGRDSFAETQYF
CDR3nt: TGCAGTGCTAGAGGGGGAGGCCGGGACAGTTTTGCGGAGACCCAGTACTTC
j_gene: TRBJ2-5
v_gene: TRBV20-1
d_gene: .
abundance: few

CDR3aa: CAISESQGKAFF
CDR3nt: TGTGCCATCAGTGAGTCCCAGGGAAAAGCTTTCTTT
j_gene: TRBJ1-1
v_gene: TRBV10-3
d_gene: .
abundance: .

CDR3aa: CASSPGGREFDEQFF
CDR3nt: TGCGCCAGCAGCCCCGGGGGGCGGGAGTTCGATGAGCAGTTCTTC
j_gene: TRBJ2-1
v_gene: TRBV5-1
d_gene: .
abundance: .

CDR3aa: CASSAPTGTYEQYF
CDR3nt: TGTGCCAGCAGTGCCCCCACAGGTACCTACGAGCAGTACTTC
j_gene: TRBJ2-7
v_gene: TRBV6-1
d_gene: .
abundance: few

CDR3aa: CSATTPPLYEQFF
CDR3nt: TGCAGTGCGACGACTCCGCCTCTTTATGAGCAGTTCTTC
j_gene: TRBJ2-1
v_gene: TRBV20-1
d_gene: .
abundance: .

CDR3aa: CSATDREGQPQHF
CDR3nt: TGCAGTGCTACGGACAGGGAGGGCCAGCCCCAGCATTTT
j_gene: TRBJ1-5
v_gene: TRBV20-1
d_gene: TRBD1
abundance: few

CDR3aa: CASSPRGIDQPQHF
CDR3nt: TGTGCCAGCAGCCCCAGGGGAATCGATCAGCCCCAGCATTTT
j_gene: TRBJ1-5
v_gene: TRBV5-6
d_gene: .
abundance: .

CDR3aa: CSARLAHANQPQHF
CDR3nt: TGCAGTGCTCGCCTGGCGCATGCCAATCAGCCCCAGCATTTT
j_gene: TRBJ1-5
v_gene: TRBV20-1
d_gene: .
abundance: .

CDR3aa: CASSPRQGITDTQYF
CDR3nt: TGTGCCAGCAGCCCTAGACAGGGAATAACAGATACGCAGTATTTT
j_gene: TRBJ2-3
v_gene: TRBV7-9
d_gene: TRBD1
abundance: few

CDR3aa: CASSFGTGASYEQYF
CDR3nt: TGTGCCAGCAGCTTTGGAACAGGGGCCTCCTACGAGCAGTACTTC
j_gene: TRBJ2-7
v_gene: TRBV7-9
d_gene: TRBD1
abundance: .

CDR3aa: CASSGPVRLEAFF
CDR3nt: TGTGCCAGCAGTGGCCCTGTTCGGCTTGAAGCTTTCTTT
j_gene: TRBJ1-1
v_gene: TRBV6-1
d_gene: .
abundance: few

CDR3aa: CASSSSGRALHEEQFF
CDR3nt: TGTGCCAGCAGCTCTAGCGGGAGGGCCCTCCACGAAGAGCAGTTCTTC
j_gene: TRBJ2-1
v_gene: TRBV7-2
d_gene: TRBD2
abundance: many

CDR3aa: CASSRGTLPDTQYF
CDR3nt: TGTGCCAGCAGTAGAGGGACCTTACCAGATACGCAGTATTTT
j_gene: TRBJ2-3
v_gene: TRBV12-3/TRBV12-4
d_gene: .
abundance: .

CDR3aa: CASSPTVLSGANVLTF
CDR3nt: TGCGCCAGCAGCCCGACAGTACTCTCTGGGGCCAACGTCCTGACTTTC
j_gene: TRBJ2-6
v_gene: TRBV4-3
d_gene: .
abundance: few

CDR3aa: CASSHGPVGMNTEAFF
CDR3nt: TGCGCGAGCAGCCATGGGCCGGTGGGGATGAACACTGAAGCTTTCTTT
j_gene: TRBJ1-1
v_gene: TRBV5-1
d_gene: .
abundance: once

CDR3aa: CATSIGGIYQPQHF
CDR3nt: TGTGCCACCAGCATCGGGGGAATTTATCAGCCCCAGCATTTT
j_gene: TRBJ1-5
v_gene: TRBV15
d_gene: .
abundance: few

CDR3aa: CASSSDPKEKLFF
CDR3nt: TGTGCCAGCAGCTCGGATCCCAAGGAAAAACTGTTTTTT
j_gene: TRBJ1-4
v_gene: TRBV7-2
d_gene: .
abundance: few

CDR3aa: CASSPQGQGNTEAFF
CDR3nt: TGTGCCAGCAGCCCACAGGGACAGGGGAACACTGAAGCTTTCTTT
j_gene: TRBJ1-1
v_gene: TRBV7-3
d_gene: TRBD1
abundance: few

CDR3aa: CASSTRGELFF
CDR3nt: TGTGCCAGCAGCACTAGAGGGGAGCTGTTTTTT
j_gene: TRBJ2-2
v_gene: TRBV7-9
d_gene: .
abundance: few

CDR3aa: CASGRSNYGYTF
CDR3nt: TGTGCCAGCGGCAGATCTAACTATGGCTACACCTTC
j_gene: TRBJ1-2
v_gene: TRBV7-2
d_gene: .
abundance: few

CDR3aa: CASSYVSDTQYF
CDR3nt: TGTGCCAGCAGTTACGTCTCTGATACGCAGTATTTT
j_gene: TRBJ2-3
v_gene: TRBV6-6
d_gene: .
abundance: once

CDR3aa: CASSGGWNGYTF
CDR3nt: TGTGCCAGCAGTGGAGGGTGGAACGGCTACACCTTC
j_gene: TRBJ1-2
v_gene: TRBV2
d_gene: .
abundance: few

CDR3aa: CSGLLAGESNEQFF
CDR3nt: TGCAGCGGCTTACTAGCGGGGGAGAGCAATGAGCAGTTCTTC
j_gene: TRBJ2-1
v_gene: TRBV29-1
d_gene: TRBD2
abundance: many

CDR3aa: CSARDLRDTFYEQYF
CDR3nt: TGCAGTGCTAGAGATTTACGGGACACCTTCTACGAGCAGTACTTC
j_gene: TRBJ2-7
v_gene: TRBV20-1
d_gene: .
abundance: few

CDR3aa: CASSEERTQYF
CDR3nt: TGTGCCAGCAGTGAAGAAAGGACCCAGTACTTC
j_gene: TRBJ2-5
v_gene: TRBV25-1
d_gene: .
abundance: few

CDR3aa: CASRGTTRTDTQYF
CDR3nt: TGTGCCAGCAGGGGGACTACCCGCACAGATACGCAGTATTTT
j_gene: TRBJ2-3
v_gene: TRBV12-3/TRBV12-4
d_gene: TRBD2
abundance: few

CDR3aa: CASTNRRADTQYF
CDR3nt: TGTGCCAGCACCAACCGGCGGGCAGATACGCAGTATTTT
j_gene: TRBJ2-3
v_gene: TRBV6-2/TRBV6-3
d_gene: .
abundance: many

CDR3aa: CATSRGGMGEKLFF
CDR3nt: TGTGCCACCAGCAGAGGAGGGATGGGTGAAAAACTGTTTTTT
j_gene: TRBJ1-4
v_gene: TRBV15
d_gene: .
abundance: .

CDR3aa: CASSLDLQGDTQYF
CDR3nt: TGCGCCAGCAGCTTGGACTTGCAGGGAGATACGCAGTATTTT
j_gene: TRBJ2-3
v_gene: TRBV5-1
d_gene: .
abundance: .

CDR3aa: CASSQVGGNYGYTF
CDR3nt: TGTGCCAGCAGCCAAGTTGGCGGAAACTATGGCTACACCTTC
j_gene: TRBJ1-2
v_gene: TRBV4-2
d_gene: .
abundance: few

CDR3aa: CASSLAQGNQETQYF
CDR3nt: TGCGCCAGCAGCTTGGCCCAGGGTAACCAAGAGACCCAGTACTTC
j_gene: TRBJ2-5
v_gene: TRBV5-1
d_gene: .
abundance: .